This TCR beta chain originates from a study of cytomegalovirus exposure and HLA in healthy donors. PCR used 60 Vbeta primers and 13 Jbeta primers. TCRdb's table, derived via immunoSEQ multiplex PCR, lists solely in-frame clones and lacks some. This sample has roughly 150,000 clones, with roughly 75% found just once. Germline V gene sequence: CDR1 KGHSH, CDR2 LQKENI. Trimming cost V 2 bases and J 14 bases, with 13 bases left between them. The CDR3 is 13 amino acids. Study-level findings and limits: Later analysis identified 16,951 TCR beta sequences associated with HLA alleles, using a false discovery rate threshold of 0.05.

This clone was seen a handful of times. Its antigen is as yet unknown. What was sequenced was PBMCs. The origin of this receptor is a man aged 18-30 years in good health and CMV-seropositive. The chain carries TRBV18 and TRBJ1-6, with unresolved D. Here the CDR3 reads CASSPDQAKSLHF. The CDR3 coding sequence is TGTGCCAGCTCACCAGATCAGGCCAAATCCCTCCACTTT.